This TCR beta chain was identified in a study of control samples from healthy donors and cancer patients. The table came from immunoSEQ multiplex PCR; TCRdb's copy has only in-frame clones and leaves some out. The profile covers approximately 70,000 clones, with about 83% appearing a single time and 15% to 19% taken by the ten largest. With V trimmed by 4 bases and J by 2 bases, 3 bases remained unmatched. CDR3 length: 14 residues. The germline gives CDR1 LGHDT, CDR2 YNNKEL (reference sequence). The clonotype was recovered from a man between 60 and 75 years old in good health. The chain couples TRBV3-1 (or the pseudogene TRBV3-2) to TRBJ1-2; 8 positions agree with TRBD1. The sequencing input was blood. The CDR3 loop is CASSRGQGNYGYTF. CDR3 nucleotides: TGTGCCAGCAGCCGAGGACAGGGAAACTATGGCTACACCTTC.